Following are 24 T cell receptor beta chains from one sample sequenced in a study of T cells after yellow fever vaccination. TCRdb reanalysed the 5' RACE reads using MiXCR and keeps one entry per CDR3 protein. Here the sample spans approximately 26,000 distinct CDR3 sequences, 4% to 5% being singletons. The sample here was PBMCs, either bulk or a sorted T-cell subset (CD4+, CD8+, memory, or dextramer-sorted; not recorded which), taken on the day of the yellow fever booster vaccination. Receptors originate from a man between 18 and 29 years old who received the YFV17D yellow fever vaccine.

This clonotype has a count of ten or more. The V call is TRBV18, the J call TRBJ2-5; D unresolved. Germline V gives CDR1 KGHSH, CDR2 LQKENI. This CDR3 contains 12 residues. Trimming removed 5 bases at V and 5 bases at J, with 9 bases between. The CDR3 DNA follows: TGTGCCAGCTCAAGGGTGGACGAGACCCAGTACTTC. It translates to CASSRVDETQYF.

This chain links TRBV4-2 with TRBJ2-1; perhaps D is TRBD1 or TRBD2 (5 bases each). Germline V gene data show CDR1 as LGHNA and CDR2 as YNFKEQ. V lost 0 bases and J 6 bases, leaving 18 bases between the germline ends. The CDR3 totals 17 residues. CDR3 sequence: CASSQDVQGGGGNEQFF. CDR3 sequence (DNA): TGTGCCAGCAGCCAAGATGTCCAGGGTGGGGGTGGCAATGAGCAGTTCTTC.

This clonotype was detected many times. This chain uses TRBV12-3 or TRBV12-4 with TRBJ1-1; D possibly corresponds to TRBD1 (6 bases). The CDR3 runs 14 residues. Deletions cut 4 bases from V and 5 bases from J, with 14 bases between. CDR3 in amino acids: CASSSWTDRTEAFF. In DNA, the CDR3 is TGTGCCAGCAGTTCGTGGACAGATAGGACTGAAGCTTTCTTT.

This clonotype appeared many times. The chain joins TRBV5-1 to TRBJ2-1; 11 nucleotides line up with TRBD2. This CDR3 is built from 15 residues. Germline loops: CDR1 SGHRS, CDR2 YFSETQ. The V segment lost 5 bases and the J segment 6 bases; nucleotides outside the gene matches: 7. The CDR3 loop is CASRDGTSGLNEQFF. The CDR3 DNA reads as TGCGCCAGCAGGGACGGGACTAGCGGCCTCAATGAGCAGTTCTTC.

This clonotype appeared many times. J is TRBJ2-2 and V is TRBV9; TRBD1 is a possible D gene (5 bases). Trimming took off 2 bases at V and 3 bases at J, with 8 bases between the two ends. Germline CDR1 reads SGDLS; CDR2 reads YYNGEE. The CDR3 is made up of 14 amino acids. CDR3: CASSVRTHTGELFF. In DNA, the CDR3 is TGTGCCAGCAGCGTTAGGACACACACCGGGGAGCTGTTTTTT. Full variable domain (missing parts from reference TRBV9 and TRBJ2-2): DSGVTQTPKHLITATGQRVTLRCSPRSGDLSVYWYQQSLDQGLQFLIQYYNGEERAKGNILERFSAQQFPDLHSELNLSSLELGDSALYFCASSVRTHTGELFFGEGSRLTVL.

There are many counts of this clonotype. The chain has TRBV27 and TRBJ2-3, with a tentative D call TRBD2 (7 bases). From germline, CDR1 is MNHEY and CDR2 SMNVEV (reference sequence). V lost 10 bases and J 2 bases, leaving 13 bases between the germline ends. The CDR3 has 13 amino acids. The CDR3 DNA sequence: TGTGCCACCAAAGGGGGGGCCACAGATACGCAGTATTTT. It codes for CATKGGATDTQYF.

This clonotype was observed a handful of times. The CDR3 sequence: CASAFRSQDTQYF. The CDR3 DNA reads as TGTGCCAGCGCCTTCCGCTCCCAAGATACGCAGTATTTT. The chain is built from TRBV6-4 and TRBJ2-3; the D is unclear. The CDR3 is made up of 13 amino acids. Trimming left V 8 bases short and J 5 bases short, with 14 bases between. The germline gives CDR1 MRHNA, CDR2 SNTAGT.

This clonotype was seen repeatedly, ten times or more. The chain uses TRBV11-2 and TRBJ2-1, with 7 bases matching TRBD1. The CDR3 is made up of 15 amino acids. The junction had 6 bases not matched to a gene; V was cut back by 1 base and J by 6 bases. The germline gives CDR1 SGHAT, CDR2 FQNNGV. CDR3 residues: CASSLGWTGINEQFF. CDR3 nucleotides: TGTGCCAGCAGCTTAGGGTGGACAGGTATCAATGAGCAGTTCTTC.

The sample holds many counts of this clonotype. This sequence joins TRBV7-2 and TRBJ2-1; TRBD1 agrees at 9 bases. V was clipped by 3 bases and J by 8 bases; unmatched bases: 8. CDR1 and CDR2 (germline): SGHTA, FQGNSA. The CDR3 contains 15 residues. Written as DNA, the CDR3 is TGTGCCAGCAGCTTGGGGGACAGGGATTTCGATGAGCAGTTCTTC. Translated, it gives CASSLGDRDFDEQFF.

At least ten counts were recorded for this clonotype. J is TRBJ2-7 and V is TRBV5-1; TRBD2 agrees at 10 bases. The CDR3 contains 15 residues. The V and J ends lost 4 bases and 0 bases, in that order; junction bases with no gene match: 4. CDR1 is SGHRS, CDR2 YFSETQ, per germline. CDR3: CASSAQRGGSYEQYF. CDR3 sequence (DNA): TGCGCCAGCAGCGCCCAGCGGGGGGGCTCCTACGAGCAGTACTTC.

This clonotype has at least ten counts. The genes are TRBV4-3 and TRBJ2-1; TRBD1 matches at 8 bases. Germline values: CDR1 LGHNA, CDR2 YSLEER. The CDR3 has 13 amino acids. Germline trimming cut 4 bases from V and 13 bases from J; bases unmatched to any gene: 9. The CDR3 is CASSLTHQGAQFF. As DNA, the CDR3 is TGCGCCAGCAGCCTGACCCACCAGGGGGCCCAGTTCTTC.

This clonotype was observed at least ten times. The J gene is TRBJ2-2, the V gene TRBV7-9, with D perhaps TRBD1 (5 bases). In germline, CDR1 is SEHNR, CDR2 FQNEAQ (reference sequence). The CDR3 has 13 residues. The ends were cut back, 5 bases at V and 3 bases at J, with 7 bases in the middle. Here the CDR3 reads CASSLQDTGELFF. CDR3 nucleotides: TGTGCCAGCAGCCTACAGGACACCGGGGAGCTGTTTTTT.

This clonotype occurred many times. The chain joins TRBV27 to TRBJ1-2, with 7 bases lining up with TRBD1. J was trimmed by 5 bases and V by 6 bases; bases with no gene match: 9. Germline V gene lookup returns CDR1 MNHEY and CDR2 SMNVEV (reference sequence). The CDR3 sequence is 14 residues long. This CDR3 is CASSLGTDPYGYTF. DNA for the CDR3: TGTGCCAGCAGCCTGGGGACAGACCCTTATGGCTACACCTTC.

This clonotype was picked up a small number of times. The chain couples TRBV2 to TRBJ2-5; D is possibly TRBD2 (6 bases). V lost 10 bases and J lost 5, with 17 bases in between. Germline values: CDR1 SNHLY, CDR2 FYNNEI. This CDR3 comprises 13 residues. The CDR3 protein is CATSRGGKETQYF. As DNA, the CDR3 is TGTGCCACCTCACGAGGAGGGAAGGAGACCCAGTACTTC. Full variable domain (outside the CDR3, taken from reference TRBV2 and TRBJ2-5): EPEVTQTPSHQVTQMGQEVILRCVPISNHLYFYWYRQILGQKVEFLVSFYNNEISEKSEIFDDQFSVERPDGSNFTLKIRSTKLEDSAMYFCATSRGGKETQYFGPGTRLLVL.

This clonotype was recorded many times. The CDR3 DNA is TGTGCCAGCACCCGGGGCAGGGGCAATCAGCCCCAGCATTTT. Its protein product is CASTRGRGNQPQHF. This sequence joins TRBV2 and TRBJ1-5; D is possibly TRBD1 (5 bases). Germline assignment: CDR1 SNHLY and CDR2 FYNNEI. This CDR3 is built from 14 residues. The V end was cut by 7 bases, the J end by 2 bases, with 12 bases between.

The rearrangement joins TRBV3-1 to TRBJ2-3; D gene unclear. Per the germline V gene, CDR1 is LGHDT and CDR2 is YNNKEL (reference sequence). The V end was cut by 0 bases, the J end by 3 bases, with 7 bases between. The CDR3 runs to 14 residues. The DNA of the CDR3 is TGTGCCAGCAGCCAAGACGGCGGAACAGATACGCAGTATTTT. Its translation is CASSQDGGTDTQYF.

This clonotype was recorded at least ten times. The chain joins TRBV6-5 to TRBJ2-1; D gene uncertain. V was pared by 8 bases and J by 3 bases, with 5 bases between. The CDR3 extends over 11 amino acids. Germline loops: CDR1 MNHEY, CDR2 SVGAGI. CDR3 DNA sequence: TGTGCCAGCTGGCGCTACAATGAGCAGTTCTTC. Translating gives CASWRYNEQFF.

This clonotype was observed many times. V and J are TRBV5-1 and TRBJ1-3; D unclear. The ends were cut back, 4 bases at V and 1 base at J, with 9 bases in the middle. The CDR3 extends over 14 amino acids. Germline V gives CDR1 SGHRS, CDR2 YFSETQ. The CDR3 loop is CASSRESSGNTIYF. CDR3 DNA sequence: TGCGCCAGCAGCCGGGAAAGTTCTGGAAACACCATATATTTT.

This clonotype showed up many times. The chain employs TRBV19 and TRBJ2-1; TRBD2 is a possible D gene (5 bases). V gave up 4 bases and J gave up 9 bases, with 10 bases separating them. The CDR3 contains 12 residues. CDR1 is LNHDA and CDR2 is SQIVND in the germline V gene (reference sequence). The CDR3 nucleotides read TGTGCCAGTAGTACAGAGGGCCGTGAGCAGTTCTTC. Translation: CASSTEGREQFF.

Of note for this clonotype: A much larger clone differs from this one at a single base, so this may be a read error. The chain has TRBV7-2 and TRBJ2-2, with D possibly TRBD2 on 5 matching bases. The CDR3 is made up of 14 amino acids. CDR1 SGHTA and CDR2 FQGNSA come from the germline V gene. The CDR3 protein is CASSPWAGSGVLFF. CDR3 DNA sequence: TGTGCCAGCAGCCCGTGGGCAGGATCCGGGGTGCTGTTTTTT.

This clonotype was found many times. The CDR3 coding sequence is TGTGCCAGCAGTTACCGGGACGGGTTGAAGAACACTGAAGCTTTCTTT. Residues: CASSYRDGLKNTEAFF. The V call is TRBV12-3 or TRBV12-4, the J call TRBJ1-1, with D possibly matching TRBD1 (5 bases). This CDR3 has 16 amino acids. V lost 4 bases and J 1 base, leaving 16 bases between the germline ends.

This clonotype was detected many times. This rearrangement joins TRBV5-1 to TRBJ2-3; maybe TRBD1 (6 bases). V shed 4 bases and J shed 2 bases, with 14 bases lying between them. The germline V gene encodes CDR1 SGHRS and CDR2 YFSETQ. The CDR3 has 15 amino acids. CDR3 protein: CASSGMTGDTDTQYF. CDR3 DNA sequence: TGCGCCAGCAGCGGAATGACAGGCGACACAGATACGCAGTATTTT.

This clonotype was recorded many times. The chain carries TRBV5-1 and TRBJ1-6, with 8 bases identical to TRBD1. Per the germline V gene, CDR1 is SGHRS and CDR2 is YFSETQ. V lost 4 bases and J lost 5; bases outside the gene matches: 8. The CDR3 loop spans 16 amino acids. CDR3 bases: TGCGCCAGCAGCATCGGACAGGGCACCAATAATTCACCCCTCCACTTT. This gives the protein CASSIGQGTNNSPLHF.

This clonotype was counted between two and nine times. In DNA form, the CDR3 reads TGTGCCACCGACTCCAAGGAGACCCACACTGAAGCTTTCTTT. Translated, it gives CATDSKETHTEAFF. V gene TRBV6-1 combines with J gene TRBJ1-1; D ambiguous. Per germline, CDR1 MNHNS and CDR2 SASEGT. V lost 10 bases, J lost 3 bases, and 18 bases lay in between. The CDR3 contains 14 residues.